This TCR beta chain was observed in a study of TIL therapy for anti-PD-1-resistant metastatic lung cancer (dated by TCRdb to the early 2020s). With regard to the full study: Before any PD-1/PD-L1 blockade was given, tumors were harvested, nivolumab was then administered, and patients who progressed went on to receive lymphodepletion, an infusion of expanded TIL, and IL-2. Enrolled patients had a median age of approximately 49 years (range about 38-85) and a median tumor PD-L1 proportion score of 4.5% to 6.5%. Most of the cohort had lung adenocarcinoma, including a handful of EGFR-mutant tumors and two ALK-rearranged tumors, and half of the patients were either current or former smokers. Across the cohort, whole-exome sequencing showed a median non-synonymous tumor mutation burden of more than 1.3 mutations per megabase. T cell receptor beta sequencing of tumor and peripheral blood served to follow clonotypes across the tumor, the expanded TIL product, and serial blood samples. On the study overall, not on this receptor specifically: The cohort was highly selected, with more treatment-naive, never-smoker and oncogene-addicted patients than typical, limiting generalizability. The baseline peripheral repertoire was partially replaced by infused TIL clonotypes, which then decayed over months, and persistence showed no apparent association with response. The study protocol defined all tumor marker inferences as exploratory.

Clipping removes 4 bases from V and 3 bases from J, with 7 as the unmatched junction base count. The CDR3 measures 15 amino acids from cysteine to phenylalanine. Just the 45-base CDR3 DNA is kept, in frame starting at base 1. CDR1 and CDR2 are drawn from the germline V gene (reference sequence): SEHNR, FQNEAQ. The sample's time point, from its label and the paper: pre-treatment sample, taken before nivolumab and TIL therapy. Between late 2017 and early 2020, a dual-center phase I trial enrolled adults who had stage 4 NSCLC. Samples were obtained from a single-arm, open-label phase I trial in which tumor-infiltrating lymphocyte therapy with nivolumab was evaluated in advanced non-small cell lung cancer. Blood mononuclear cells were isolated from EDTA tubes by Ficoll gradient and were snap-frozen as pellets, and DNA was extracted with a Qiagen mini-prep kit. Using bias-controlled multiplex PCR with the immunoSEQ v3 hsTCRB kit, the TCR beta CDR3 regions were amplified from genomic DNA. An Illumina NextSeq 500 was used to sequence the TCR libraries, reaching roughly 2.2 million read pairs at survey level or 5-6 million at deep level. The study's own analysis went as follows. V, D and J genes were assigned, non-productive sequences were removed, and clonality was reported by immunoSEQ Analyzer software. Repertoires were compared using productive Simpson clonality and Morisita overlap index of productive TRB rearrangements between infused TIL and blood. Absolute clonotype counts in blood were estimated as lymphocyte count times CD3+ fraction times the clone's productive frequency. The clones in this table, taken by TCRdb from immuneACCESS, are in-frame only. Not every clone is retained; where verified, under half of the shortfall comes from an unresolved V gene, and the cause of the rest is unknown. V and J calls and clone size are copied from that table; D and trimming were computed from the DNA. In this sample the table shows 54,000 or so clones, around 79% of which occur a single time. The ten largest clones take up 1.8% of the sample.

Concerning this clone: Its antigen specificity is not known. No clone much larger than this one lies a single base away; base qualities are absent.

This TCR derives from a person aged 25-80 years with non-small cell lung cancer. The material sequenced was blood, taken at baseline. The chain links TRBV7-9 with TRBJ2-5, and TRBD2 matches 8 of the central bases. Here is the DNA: TGTGCCAGCAGCTCCGGACTAGCTCCGAAAGAGACCCAGTACTTC. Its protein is CASSSGLAPKETQYF. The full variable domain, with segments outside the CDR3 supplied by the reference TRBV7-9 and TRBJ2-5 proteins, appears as DTGVSQNPRHKITKRGQNVTFRCDPISEHNRLYWYRQTLGQGPEFLTYFQNEAQLEKSRLLSDRFSAERPKGSFSTLEIQRTEQGDSAMYLCASSSGLAPKETQYFGPGTRLLVL.